This T cell receptor (beta chain) was captured by sequencing in a study of sequential checkpoint blockade in melanoma. For the study at large: Arm A got nivolumab then ipilimumab; arm B the reverse, 1:1. TCRbeta immunosequencing was performed on DNA from around 91 pretreatment melanoma tumor samples. Study findings and constraints: PD-L1 staining and CD8+ counts, not mutational load, tracked tumor T-cell clonality.

The CDR3 contains 13 residues. Trimming removed 5 bases at V and 3 bases at J, with 11 bases between. Germline V CDR1 and CDR2: MNHGY, SAAAGT. This clone was detected a few times. Its specificity is unknown. Treatment reported: randomized to nivolumab then ipilimumab (arm A) or the reverse (arm B). Using immunoSEQ multiplex PCR, the repertoire was profiled, and TCRdb retains in-frame clones only, with some absent. The sample gives 2,000 to 2,500 clones, roughly 20% of which show up once; less than 25% is in the top ten. This receptor was identified in a human donor with melanoma. Here the sequenced sample was tumor tissue (inferred from file names), taken from a patient given nivolumab and ipilimumab in sequence. The chain joins TRBV6-8 to TRBJ2-7; D ambiguous. The CDR3 DNA sequence: TGTGCCAGCAGTGAGTCATGGAGCTACGAGCAGTACGTC. It translates to CASSESWSYEQYV.